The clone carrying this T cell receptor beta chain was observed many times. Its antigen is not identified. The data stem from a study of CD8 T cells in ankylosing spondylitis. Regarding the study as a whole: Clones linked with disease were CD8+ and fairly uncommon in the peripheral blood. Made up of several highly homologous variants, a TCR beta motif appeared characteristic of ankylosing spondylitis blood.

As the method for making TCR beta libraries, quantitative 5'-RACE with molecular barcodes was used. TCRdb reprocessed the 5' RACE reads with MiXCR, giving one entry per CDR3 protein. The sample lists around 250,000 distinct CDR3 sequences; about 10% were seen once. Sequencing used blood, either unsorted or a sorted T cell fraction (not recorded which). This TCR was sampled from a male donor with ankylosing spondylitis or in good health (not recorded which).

The CDR3 nucleotides are TGTGCCAGCAGCTTGGCCGACAGGGGGATGAGTGGCTACACCTTC. Translating it yields CASSLADRGMSGYTF. The J gene is TRBJ1-2, the V gene TRBV5-4; 9 bases line up with TRBD1. The CDR3 runs to 15 residues. J lost 7 bases, V lost 0 bases, and 7 bases had no gene match. From germline, CDR1 is SGHNT and CDR2 YYREEE (reference sequence).